The clone carrying this T cell receptor beta chain was found once. Its antigen is as yet unknown. This entry belongs to a study of shared clonotypes between healthy human individuals. Study-level background: For every donor, three CD4 naive, three CD4 memory, two CD8 naive and one CD8 memory plates were used.

The study separated CD4+ cells into CD45RA+ naive and CD45RA-negative memory subsets. Germline V lookup: CDR1 SQVTM, CDR2 ANQGSEA. This CDR3 has 12 amino acids. The germline V and J ends were trimmed by 6 bases and 4 bases, with 11 bases remaining between them. General study results and limits: Relative to clonotypes present in all four donors, those not shared had lower generation probabilities.

Sorted-subset replicate PCR reactions were performed with 200 ng DNA, corresponding to 30,000 or so T cell genomes. Method: immunoSEQ multiplex PCR; TCRdb's copy keeps in-frame clones and lacks some. The sample records 330,000 or so clones, less than 85% being singletons. V and J are TRBV29-1 and TRBJ2-3, with a possible D match to TRBD2 (6 bases). Sequences were obtained from memory CD4+ T cells sorted from blood. Subset denoted: CD45RA-negative fraction. The TCR originated in a man aged 25 to 45 in good health. This CDR3 is CSVATGADTQYF. The CDR3 coding sequence is TGCAGCGTCGCCACGGGGGCAGATACGCAGTATTTT.